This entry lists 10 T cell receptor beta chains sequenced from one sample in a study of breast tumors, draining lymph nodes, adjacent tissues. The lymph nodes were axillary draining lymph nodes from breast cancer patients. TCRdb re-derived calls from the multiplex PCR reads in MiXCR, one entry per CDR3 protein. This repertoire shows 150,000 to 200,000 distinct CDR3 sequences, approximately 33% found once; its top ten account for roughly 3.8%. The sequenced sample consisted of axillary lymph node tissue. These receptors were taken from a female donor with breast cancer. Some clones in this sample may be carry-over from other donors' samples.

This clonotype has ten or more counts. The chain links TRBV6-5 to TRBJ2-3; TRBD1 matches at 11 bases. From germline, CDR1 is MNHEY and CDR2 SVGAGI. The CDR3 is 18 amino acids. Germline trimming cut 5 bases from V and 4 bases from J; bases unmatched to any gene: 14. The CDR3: CASSARRGQGVWADTQYF. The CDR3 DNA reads TGTGCCAGCAGTGCAAGAAGGGGACAGGGGGTGTGGGCAGATACGCAGTATTTT.

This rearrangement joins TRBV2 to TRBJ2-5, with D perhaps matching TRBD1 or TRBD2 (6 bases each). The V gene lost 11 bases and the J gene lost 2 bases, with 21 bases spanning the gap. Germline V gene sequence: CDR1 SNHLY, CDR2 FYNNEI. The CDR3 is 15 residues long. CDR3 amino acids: CASWGALNRQETQYF. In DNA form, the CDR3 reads TGTGCCTCTTGGGGGGCCTTGAACAGACAAGAGACCCAGTACTTC.

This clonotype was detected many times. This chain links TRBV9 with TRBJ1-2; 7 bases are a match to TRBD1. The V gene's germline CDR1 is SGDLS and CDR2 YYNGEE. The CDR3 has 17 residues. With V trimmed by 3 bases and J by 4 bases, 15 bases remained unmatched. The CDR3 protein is CASSGGGPGQAGYGYTF. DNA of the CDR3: TGTGCCAGCAGCGGCGGTGGTCCCGGACAGGCTGGCTATGGCTACACCTTC.

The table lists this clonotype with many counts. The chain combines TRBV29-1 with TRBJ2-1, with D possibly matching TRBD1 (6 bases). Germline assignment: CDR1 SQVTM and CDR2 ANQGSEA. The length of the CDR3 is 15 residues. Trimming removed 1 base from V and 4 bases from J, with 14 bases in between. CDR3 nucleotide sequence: TGCAGCGTTGAAGCTCACCAGGGGTCTTACAATGAGCAGTTCTTC. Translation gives CSVEAHQGSYNEQFF.

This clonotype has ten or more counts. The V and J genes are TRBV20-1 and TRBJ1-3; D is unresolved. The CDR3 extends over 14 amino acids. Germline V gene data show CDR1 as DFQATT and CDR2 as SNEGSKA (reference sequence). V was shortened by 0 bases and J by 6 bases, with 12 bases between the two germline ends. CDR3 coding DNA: TGCAGTGCTAGAGATCAGGCGTTAGCAAACACCATATATTTT. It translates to CSARDQALANTIYF.

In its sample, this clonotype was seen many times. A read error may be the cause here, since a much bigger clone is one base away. CDR3 region: CASSEVGGVGYGCTF. Written as DNA, the CDR3 is TGTGCCAGCAGTGAAGTTGGGGGCGTCGGCTATGGCTGCACCTTC. This sequence joins TRBV2 and TRBJ1-2, with TRBD1 as a possible D gene (6 bases). Germline values: CDR1 SNHLY, CDR2 FYNNEI. The CDR3 sequence is 15 residues long.

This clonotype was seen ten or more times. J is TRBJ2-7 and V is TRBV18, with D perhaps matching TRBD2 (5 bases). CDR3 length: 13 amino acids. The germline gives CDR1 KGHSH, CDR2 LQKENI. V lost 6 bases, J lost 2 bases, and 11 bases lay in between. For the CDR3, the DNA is TGTGCCAGCTCGCCGGGAATAGCCTACGAGCAGTACTTC. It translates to CASSPGIAYEQYF.

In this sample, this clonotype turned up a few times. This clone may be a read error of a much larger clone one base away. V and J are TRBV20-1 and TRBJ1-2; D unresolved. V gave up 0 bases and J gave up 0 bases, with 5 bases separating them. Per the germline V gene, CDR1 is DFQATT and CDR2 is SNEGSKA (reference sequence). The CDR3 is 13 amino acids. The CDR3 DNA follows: TGCAGTGCTAGAGATGTAGCTAACTATGGCTACACCTTC. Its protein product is CSARDVANYGYTF.

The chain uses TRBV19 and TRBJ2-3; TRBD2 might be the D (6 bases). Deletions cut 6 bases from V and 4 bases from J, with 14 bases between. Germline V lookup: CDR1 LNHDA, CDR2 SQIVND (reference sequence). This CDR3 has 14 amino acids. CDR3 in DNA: TGTGCCAGTAGCCGATCGGACTATCCAGATACGCAGTATTTT. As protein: CASSRSDYPDTQYF.

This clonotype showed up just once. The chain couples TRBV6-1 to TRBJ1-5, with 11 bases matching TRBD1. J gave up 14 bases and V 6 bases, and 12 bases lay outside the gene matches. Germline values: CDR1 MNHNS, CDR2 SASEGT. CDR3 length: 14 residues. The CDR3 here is CASSTGQGDYNEHF. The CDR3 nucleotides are TGTGCCAGCAGCACGGGACAGGGGGACTACAATGAGCATTTT.